This TCR beta chain was identified during a study of blood T cell repertoires in COVID-19. Study at large: Researchers got acute and convalescent COVID-19 samples from the United States, Italy and Spain. PBMCs, B-cell-depleted T cells, or T cells were the source of the cDNA or gDNA that made up the material.

The CDR3 covers 16 residues. Trimming took 6 bases from V and 0 from J, leaving 15 bases between them. The V gene's germline CDR1 is LNHDA and CDR2 SQIVND (reference sequence). Repertoires were generated with immunoSEQ multiplex PCR, while TCRdb's copy carries only in-frame clones and drops some. This sample yields hundreds of thousands of clones, of which about 90% are seen a single time; 0.7% to 0.85% belongs to the top ten. The table lists this clone with a few counts. The rearrangement links TRBV19 to TRBJ1-5; tentative D call: TRBD1 (5 bases). Sequencing was done on a sample of peripheral blood. This TCR came from a man aged 18 to 29 with COVID-19, enrolled during active disease. This CDR3 reads CASRPPGLNSNQPQHF. The CDR3 DNA sequence: TGTGCCAGTAGACCCCCAGGGTTGAATAGCAATCAGCCCCAGCATTTT.